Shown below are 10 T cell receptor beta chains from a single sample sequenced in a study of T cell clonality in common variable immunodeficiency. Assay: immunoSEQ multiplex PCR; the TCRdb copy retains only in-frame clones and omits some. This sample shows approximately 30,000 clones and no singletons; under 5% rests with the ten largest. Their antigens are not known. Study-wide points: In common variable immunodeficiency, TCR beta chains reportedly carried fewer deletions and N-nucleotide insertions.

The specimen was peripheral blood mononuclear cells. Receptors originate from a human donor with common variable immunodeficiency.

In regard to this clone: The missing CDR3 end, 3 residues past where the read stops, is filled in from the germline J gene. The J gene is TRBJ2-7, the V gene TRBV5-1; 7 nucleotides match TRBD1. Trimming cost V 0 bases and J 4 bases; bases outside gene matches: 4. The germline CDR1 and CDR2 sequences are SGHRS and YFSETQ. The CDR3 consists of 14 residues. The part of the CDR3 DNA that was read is TGCGCCAGCAGCTTGGGTTACAGGGGATACGAG. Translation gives CASSLGYRGYE. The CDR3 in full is CASSLGYRGYEQYF.

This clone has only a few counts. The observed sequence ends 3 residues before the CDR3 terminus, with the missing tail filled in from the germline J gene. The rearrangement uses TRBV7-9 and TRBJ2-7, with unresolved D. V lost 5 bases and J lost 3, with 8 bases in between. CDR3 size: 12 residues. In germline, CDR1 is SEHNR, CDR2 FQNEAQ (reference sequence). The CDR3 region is CASSTLGYEQYF. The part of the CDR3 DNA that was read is TGTGCCAGCAGCACTCTTGGCTACGAG.

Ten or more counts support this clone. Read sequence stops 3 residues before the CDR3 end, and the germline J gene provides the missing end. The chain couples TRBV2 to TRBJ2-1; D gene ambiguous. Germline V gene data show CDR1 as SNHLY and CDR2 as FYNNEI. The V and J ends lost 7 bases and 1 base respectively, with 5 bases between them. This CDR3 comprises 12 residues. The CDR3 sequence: CASTRSYNEQFF. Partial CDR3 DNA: TGTGCCAGCACTCGGTCCTACAATGAG.

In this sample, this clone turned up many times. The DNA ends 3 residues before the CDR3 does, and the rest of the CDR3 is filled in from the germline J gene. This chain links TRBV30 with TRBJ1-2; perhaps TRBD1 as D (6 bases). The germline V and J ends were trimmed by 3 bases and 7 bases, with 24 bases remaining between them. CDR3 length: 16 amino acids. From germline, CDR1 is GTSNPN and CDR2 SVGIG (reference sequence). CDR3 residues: CAWRATGTQGRGGYTF. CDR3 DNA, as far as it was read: TGTGCCTGGAGAGCGACGGGGACACAAGGAAGGGGTGGC.

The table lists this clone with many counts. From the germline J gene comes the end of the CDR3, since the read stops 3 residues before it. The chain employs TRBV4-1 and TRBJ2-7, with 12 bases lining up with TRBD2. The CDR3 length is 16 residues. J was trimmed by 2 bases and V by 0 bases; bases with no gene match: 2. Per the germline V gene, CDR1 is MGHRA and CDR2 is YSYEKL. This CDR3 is CASSQDRTSGTYEQYF. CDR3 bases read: TGCGCCAGCAGCCAAGATCGGACTAGCGGGACCTACGAG.

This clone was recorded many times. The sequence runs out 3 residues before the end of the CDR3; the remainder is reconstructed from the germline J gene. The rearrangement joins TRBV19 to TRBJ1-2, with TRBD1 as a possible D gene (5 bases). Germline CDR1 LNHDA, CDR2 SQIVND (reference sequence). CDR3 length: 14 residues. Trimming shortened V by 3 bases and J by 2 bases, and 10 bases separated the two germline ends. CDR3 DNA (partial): TGTGCCAGTAGTATTTTCAGACAGAACTATGGC. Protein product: CASSIFRQNYG. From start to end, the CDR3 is CASSIFRQNYGYTF.

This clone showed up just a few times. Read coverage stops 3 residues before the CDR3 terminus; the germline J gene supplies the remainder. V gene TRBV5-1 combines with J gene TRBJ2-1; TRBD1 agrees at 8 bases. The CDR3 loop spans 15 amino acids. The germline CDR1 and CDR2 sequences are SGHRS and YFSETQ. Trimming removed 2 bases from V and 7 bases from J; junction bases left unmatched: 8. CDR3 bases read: TGCGCCAGCAGCTTTGTACAGGGGGGCGGGAATGAG. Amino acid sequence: CASSFVQGGGNE. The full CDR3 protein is CASSFVQGGGNEQFF.

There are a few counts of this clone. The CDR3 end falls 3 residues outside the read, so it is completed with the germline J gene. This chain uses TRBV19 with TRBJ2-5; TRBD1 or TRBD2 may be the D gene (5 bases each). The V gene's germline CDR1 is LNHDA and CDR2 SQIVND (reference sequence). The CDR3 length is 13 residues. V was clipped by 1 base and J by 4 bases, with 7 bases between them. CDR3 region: CASSIVRGETQYF. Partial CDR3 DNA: TGTGCCAGTAGTATAGTGAGGGGAGAGACC.

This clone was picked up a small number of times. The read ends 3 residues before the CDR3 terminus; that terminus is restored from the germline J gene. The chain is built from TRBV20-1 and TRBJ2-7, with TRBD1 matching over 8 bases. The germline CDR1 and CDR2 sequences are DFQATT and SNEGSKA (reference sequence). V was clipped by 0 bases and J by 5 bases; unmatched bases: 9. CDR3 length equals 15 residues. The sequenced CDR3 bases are TGCAGTGCTAGAGATGGGGCGACAGGGGTTAACGAG. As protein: CSARDGATGVNE. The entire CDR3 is CSARDGATGVNEQYF.

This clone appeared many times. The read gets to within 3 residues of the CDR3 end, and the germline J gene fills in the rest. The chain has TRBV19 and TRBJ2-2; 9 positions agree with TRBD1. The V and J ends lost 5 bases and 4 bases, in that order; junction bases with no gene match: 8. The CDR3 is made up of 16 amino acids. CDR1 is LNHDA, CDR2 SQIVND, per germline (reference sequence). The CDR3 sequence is CASSASDRGFTGELFF. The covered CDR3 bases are TGTGCCAGTAGTGCAAGCGACAGGGGGTTCACCGGGGAG.